This T cell receptor beta chain was found in a study of a mutant IDH1 vaccine in newly diagnosed glioma. Study-level information: Vaccines were begun 4-6 weeks after radiotherapy alone, or with temozolomide cycles. Therapy received beforehand was radiotherapy, temozolomide, or both, with most patients given both. Week 35 brought visit V12, which was followed by visit V13 at week 47.

The length of the CDR3 is 14 residues. V was clipped by 3 bases and J by 5 bases, with 14 bases between them. Germline CDR1 is SGDLS and CDR2 is YYNGEE. Time point denoted: week 47, end of study. Each dose delivered 300 ug of mutant IDH1 20-mer peptide subcutaneously with imiquimod. Donor tumors were new WHO grade 3 or 4 IDH1-mutant, ATRX-lost astrocytomas. This table comes from immunoSEQ multiplex PCR, and its TCRdb copy is limited to in-frame clones, with some not included. This sample has around 23,000 clones, with about four fifths found just once. Remarks on this clone: Its antigen remains unidentified.

The sequenced sample was PBMCs, obtained from a glioma patient whose treatment included an IDH1 peptide vaccine. V usage is TRBV9 and J usage is TRBJ2-5, with D hard to call. The clonotype originates from a man aged 35 to 55 with glioma. The CDR3 coding sequence is TGTGCCAGCAGCGCAACAGAAAACTGGGAGACCCAGTACTTC. Encoded protein: CASSATENWETQYF.